Ten or more counts support the clone carrying this T cell receptor (beta chain). Time point noted: after trial treatment. Treatment given: LDRT plus nivolumab, ipilimumab, low-dose cyclophosphamide and aspirin (RACIN trial). This sample is part of a study of low-dose radiotherapy and immunotherapy resistance in tumors. Overall study context: Dosing for Cohort 2 consisted of 1 Gy per fraction every two weeks, reaching a total of 13 Gy over 26 weeks.

cDNA synthesis used a TRAV/TRBV-specific primer set for both chains. Using a constant-region primer together with a V-primer adapter, TCRs were subjected to about 18 PCR cycles of amplification. In vitro transcription was used to amplify the isolated mRNA. Each CDR3 protein gets one entry after TCRdb re-called the reads with MiXCR. The table includes 40,000 or so distinct CDR3 sequences, 20% to 30% detected once. J gave up 4 bases and V 5 bases, and 10 bases lay outside the gene matches. CDR1 is PRHDT and CDR2 is FYEKMQ in the germline V gene (reference sequence). This CDR3 spans 15 amino acids. This clonotype was obtained from a male donor with prostate cancer. Sample: PBMCs, taken after low-dose radiotherapy plus immunotherapy. V is TRBV13 and J is TRBJ1-1; 7 nucleotides agree with TRBD1. CDR3 loop: CASSAKGARGTEAFF. CDR3 DNA sequence: TGTGCCAGCAGCGCCAAGGGGGCTAGGGGCACTGAAGCTTTCTTT.